This T cell receptor beta chain emerged from a study of blood T cell repertoires in COVID-19. Study details: The study drew acute and convalescent COVID-19 samples from the United States, Italy and Spain.

Libraries were prepared by immunoSEQ multiplex PCR; TCRdb keeps only in-frame clonotypes and omits some of them. The sample has 75,000 to 95,000 clones; more than 85% are singletons. This CDR3 contains 16 residues. Germline V CDR1 and CDR2: LNHNV, YYDKDF (reference sequence). Trimming removed 4 bases from V and 5 bases from J; junction bases left unmatched: 8. The gene calls are TRBV15 and TRBJ2-3; 11 nucleotides line up with TRBD2. This TCR was recovered from a man aged 60-69 years with acute or convalescent COVID-19. The sample was peripheral blood. This chain's CDR3 is CATSTRLAGHQDTQYF. The CDR3 DNA reads TGTGCCACCAGCACCCGACTAGCGGGACATCAAGATACGCAGTATTTT.